The clone carrying this T cell receptor beta chain was seen once. Its specificity is not known. The V segment lost 3 bases and the J segment 7 bases; nucleotides outside the gene matches: 8. Germline loops: CDR1 SQVTM, CDR2 ANQGSEA. The CDR3 spans 15 residues. Assay used: immunoSEQ multiplex PCR; TCRdb lists only in-frame clones, some missing. The table includes over 60,000 clones, approximately 86% detected once. These data are taken from a study of radiation and T cells in renal cell carcinoma. Study background: Nephrectomy followed 15 Gy stereotactic body radiation by 4 weeks.

Regarding the study as a whole: From baseline, blood top tumor clonotypes peaked at 2 weeks post-radiation.

Time point reported: blood 2 weeks post-SBRT. The treatment denotes: 15 Gy SBRT to primary tumor, nephrectomy 4 weeks later. This clonotype was obtained from a woman aged 45-60 years with renal cell carcinoma. The rearrangement links TRBV29-1 to TRBJ2-2; 10 bases are a match to TRBD2. Source: blood, taken from a patient whose treatment included radiotherapy and nephrectomy. The CDR3, as DNA: TGCAGCGTTGAGTCTAGCGGGAGCCAGGGCGGGGAGCTGTTTTTT. This gives the protein CSVESSGSQGGELFF.